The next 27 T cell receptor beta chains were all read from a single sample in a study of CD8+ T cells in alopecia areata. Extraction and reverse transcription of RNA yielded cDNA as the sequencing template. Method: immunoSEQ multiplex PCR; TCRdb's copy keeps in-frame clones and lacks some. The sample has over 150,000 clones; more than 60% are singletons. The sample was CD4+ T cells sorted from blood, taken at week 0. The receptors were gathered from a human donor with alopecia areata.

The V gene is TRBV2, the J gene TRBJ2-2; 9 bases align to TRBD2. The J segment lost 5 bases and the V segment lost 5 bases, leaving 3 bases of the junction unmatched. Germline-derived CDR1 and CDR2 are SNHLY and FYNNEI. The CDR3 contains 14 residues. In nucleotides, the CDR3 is TGTGCCAGCAGTTGGCTAGCGGGGACCGGGGAGCTGTTTTTT. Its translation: CASSWLAGTGELFF.

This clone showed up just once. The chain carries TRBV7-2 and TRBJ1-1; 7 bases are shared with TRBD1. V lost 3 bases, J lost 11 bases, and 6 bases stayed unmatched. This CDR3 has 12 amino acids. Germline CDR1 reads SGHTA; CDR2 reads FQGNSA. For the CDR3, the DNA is TGTGCCAGCAGCTTCGGGACAGAGACGGCTTTCTTT. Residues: CASSFGTETAFF.

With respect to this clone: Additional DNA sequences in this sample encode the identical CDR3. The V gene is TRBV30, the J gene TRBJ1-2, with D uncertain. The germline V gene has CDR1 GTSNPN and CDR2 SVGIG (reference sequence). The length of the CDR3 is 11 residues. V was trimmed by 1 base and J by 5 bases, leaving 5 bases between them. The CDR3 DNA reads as TGTGCCTGGAGTGGCTTATATGGCTACACCTTC. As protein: CAWSGLYGYTF.

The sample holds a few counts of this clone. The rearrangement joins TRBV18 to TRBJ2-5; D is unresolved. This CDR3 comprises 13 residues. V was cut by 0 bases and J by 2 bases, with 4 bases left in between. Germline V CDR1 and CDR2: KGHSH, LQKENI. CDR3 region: CASSPPTQETQYF. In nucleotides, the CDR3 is TGTGCCAGCTCACCACCTACGCAAGAGACCCAGTACTTC.

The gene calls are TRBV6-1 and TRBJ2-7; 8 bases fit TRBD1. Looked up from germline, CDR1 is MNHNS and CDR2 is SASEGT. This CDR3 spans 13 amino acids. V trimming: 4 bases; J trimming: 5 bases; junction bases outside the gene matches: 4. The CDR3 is CASSADRVDEQYF. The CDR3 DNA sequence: TGTGCCAGCAGTGCGGACAGGGTCGACGAGCAGTACTTC.

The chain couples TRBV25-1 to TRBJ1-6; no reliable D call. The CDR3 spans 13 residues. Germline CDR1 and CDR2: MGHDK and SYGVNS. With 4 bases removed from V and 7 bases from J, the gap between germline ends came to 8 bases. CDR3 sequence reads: CASSGITNSPLHF. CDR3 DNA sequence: TGTGCCAGCAGTGGGATAACGAATTCACCCCTCCACTTT.

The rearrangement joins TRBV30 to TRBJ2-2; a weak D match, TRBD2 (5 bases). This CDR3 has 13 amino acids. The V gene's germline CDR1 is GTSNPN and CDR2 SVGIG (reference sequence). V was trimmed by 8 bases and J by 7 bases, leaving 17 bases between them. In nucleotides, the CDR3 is TGTGCCCGAAGCTTGCCGGGGATCGGGGAGCTGTTTTTT. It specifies CARSLPGIGELFF.

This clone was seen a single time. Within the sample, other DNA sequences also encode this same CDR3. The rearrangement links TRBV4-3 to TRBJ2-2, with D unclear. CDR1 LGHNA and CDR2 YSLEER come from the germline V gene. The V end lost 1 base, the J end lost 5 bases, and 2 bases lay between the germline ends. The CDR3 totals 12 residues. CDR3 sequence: CASSQGTGELFF. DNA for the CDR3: TGCGCCAGCAGCCAAGGAACCGGGGAGCTGTTTTTT.

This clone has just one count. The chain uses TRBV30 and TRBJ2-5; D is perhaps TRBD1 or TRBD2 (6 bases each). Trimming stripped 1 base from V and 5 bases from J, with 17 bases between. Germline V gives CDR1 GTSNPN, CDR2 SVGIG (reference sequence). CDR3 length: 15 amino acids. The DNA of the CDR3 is TGTGCCTGGAGTGAAGTGGGGGGACATGGTGAGACCCAGTACTTC. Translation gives CAWSEVGGHGETQYF. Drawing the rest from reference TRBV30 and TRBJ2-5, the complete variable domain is SQTIHQWPATLVQPVGSPLSLECTVEGTSNPNLYWYRQAAGRGLQLLFYSVGIGQISSEVPQNLSASRPQDRQFILSSKKLLLSDSGFYLCAWSEVGGHGETQYFGPGTRLLVL.

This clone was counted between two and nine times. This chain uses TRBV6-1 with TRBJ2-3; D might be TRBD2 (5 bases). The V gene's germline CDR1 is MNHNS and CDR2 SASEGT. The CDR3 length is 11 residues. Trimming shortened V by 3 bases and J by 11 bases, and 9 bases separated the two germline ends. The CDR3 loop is CASSDHTRQYF. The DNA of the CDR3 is TGTGCCAGCAGTGATCACACTAGGCAGTATTTT.

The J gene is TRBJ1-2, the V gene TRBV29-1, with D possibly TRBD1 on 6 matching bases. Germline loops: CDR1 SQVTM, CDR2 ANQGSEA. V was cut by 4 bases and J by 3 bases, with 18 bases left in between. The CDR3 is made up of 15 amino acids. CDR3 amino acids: CSVVRGQPQDYGYTF. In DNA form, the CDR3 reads TGCAGCGTTGTCAGGGGCCAACCCCAAGACTATGGCTACACCTTC.

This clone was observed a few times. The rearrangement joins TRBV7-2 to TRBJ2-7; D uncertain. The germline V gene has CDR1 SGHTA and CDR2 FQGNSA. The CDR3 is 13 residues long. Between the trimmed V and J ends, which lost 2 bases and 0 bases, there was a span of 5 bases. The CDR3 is CASSLSNSYEQYF. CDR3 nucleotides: TGTGCCAGCAGCTTATCCAACTCCTACGAGCAGTACTTC.

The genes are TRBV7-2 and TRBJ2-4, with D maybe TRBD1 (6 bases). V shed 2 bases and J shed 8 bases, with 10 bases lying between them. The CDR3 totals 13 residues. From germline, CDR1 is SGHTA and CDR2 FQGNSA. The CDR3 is CASSLMGADIQYF. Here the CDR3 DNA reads TGTGCCAGCAGCTTAATGGGGGCGGACATTCAGTACTTC.

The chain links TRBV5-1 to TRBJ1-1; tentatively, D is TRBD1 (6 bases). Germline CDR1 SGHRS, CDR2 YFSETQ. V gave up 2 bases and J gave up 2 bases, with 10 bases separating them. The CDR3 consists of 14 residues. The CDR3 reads CASSFRGGNTEAFF. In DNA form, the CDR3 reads TGCGCCAGCAGCTTTCGAGGGGGTAACACTGAAGCTTTCTTT.

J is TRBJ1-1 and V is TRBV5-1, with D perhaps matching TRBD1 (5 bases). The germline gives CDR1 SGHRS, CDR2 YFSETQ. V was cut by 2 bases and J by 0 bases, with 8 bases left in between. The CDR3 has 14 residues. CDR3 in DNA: TGCGCCAGCAGCTTTGGGGGAATGAACACTGAAGCTTTCTTT. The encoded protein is CASSFGGMNTEAFF.

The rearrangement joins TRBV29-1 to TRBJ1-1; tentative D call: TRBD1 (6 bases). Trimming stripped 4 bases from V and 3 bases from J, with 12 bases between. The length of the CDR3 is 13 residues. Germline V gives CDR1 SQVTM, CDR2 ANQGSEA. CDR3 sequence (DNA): TGCAGCGTTGTACAGGGCTCCTACACTGAAGCTTTCTTT. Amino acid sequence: CSVVQGSYTEAFF.

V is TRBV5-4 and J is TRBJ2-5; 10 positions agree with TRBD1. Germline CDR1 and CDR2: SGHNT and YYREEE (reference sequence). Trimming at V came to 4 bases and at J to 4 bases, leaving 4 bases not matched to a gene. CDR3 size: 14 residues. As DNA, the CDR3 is TGTGCCAGCAGCATCCGGGACAGGGGAGAGACCCAGTACTTC. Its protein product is CASSIRDRGETQYF.

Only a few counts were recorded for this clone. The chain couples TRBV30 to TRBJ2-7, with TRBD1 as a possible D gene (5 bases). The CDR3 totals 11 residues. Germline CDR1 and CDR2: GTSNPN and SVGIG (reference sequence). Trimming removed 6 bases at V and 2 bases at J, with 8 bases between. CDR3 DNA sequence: TGTGCCTGCAGGGCTACCTACGAGCAGTACTTC. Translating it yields CACRATYEQYF.

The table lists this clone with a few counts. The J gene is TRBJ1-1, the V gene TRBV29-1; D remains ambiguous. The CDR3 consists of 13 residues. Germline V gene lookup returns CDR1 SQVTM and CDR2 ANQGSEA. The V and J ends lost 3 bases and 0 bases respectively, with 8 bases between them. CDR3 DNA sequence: TGCAGCGTTGACGGGGAGGTGAACACTGAAGCTTTCTTT. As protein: CSVDGEVNTEAFF.

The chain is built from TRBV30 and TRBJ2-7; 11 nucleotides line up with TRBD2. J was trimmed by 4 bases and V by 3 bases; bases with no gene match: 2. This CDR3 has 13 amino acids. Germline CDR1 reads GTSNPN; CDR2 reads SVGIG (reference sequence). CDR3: CAWRTSGGYEQYF. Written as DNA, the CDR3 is TGTGCCTGGAGAACTAGCGGGGGATACGAGCAGTACTTC. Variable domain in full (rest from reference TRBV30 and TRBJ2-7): SQTIHQWPATLVQPVGSPLSLECTVEGTSNPNLYWYRQAAGRGLQLLFYSVGIGQISSEVPQNLSASRPQDRQFILSSKKLLLSDSGFYLCAWRTSGGYEQYFGPGTRLTVT.

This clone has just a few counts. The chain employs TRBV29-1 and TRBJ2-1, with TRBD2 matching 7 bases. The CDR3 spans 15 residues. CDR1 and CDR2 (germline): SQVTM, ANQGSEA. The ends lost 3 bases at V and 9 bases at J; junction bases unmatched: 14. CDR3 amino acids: CSVEGGGQSGIEQFF. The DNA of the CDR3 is TGCAGCGTTGAGGGCGGGGGTCAGTCGGGTATTGAGCAGTTCTTC.

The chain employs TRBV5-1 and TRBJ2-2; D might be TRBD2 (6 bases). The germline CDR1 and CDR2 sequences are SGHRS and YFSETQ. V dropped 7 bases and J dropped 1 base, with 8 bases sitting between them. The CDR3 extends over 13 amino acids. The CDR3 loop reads CASRAGNTGELFF. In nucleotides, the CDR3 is TGCGCCAGCCGAGCGGGGAACACCGGGGAGCTGTTTTTT.

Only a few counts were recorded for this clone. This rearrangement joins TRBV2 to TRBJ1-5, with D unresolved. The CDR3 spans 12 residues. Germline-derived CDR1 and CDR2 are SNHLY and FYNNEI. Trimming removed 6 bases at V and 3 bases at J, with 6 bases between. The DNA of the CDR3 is TGTGCCAGCAGCTCCCTCAATCAGCCCCAGCATTTT. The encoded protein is CASSSLNQPQHF.

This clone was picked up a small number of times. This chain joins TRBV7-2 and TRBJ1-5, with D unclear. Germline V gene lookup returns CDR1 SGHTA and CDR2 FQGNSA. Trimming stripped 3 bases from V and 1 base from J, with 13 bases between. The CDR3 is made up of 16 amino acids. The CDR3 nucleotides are TGTGCCAGCAGCTTTTCCGTCGCTACGAGCAATCAGCCCCAGCATTTT. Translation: CASSFSVATSNQPQHF. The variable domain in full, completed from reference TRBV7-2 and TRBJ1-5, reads GAGVSQSPSNKVTEKGKDVELRCDPISGHTALYWYRQSLGQGLEFLIYFQGNSAPDKSGLPSDRFSAERTGGSVSTLTIQRTQQEDSAVYLCASSFSVATSNQPQHFGDGTRLSIL.

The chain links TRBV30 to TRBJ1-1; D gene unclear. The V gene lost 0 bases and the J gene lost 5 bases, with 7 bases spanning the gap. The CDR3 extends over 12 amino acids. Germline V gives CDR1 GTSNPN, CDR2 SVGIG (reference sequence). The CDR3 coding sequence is TGTGCCTGGAGTGTTAGGAGTACTGAAGCTTTCTTT. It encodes CAWSVRSTEAFF.

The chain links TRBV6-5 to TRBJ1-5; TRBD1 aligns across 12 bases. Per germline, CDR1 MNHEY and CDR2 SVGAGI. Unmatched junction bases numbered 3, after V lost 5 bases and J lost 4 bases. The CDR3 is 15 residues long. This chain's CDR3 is CASSRDRGPNQPQHF. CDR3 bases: TGTGCCAGCAGTCGGGACAGGGGGCCTAATCAGCCCCAGCATTTT.

The CDR3 spells CASSLTPSPLHF. The CDR3 coding sequence is TGTGCCAGCAGCTTAACCCCCTCCCCCCTCCACTTT. The chain is built from TRBV7-2 and TRBJ1-6; D not certain. Per the germline V gene, CDR1 is SGHTA and CDR2 is FQGNSA. The CDR3 is 12 residues long. Trimming took 2 bases from V and 13 from J, leaving 9 bases between them.